This is a list of T cell receptor beta chains from one sample in a study of blood T cell repertoires in COVID-19. Produced via immunoSEQ multiplex PCR; TCRdb's table is partial and in-frame only. This sample has 85,000 to 130,000 clones; roughly nine tenths occur once, and the top ten carry 6%. The source material was peripheral blood. The receptor set was obtained from a human donor in a cohort sampled during active COVID-19. CDR3s leave out the opening cysteine and the closing phenylalanine or tryptophan. D genes are given only for firm matches. Size is stated for part of the rows, as once, few or many counts, or as a class when the clone is expanded.

j_gene,v_gene,abundance,d_gene,CDR3aa
TRBJ2-7,TRBV4-2,.,TRBD1,ASSQEGTGQGLGYEQY
TRBJ1-6,TRBV18,.,.,ASSPAGSTHNSPLH
TRBJ1-2,TRBV4-1,once,.,ASSRNPLGLSNYGYT
TRBJ1-5,TRBV27,.,.,ASSEARYSNQPQH
TRBJ2-1,TRBV4-1,.,TRBD2,ASSQAAGGASYEQF
TRBJ2-7,TRBV9,.,TRBD2,ASSPWGLAGAEQY
TRBJ2-3,TRBV6-5,.,.,ASTFVDTQY
TRBJ1-3,TRBV7-2,.,TRBD1,ASSLAIQGAGNTIY
TRBJ2-1,TRBV27,.,.,ASSLSPAHEQF
TRBJ2-2,TRBV5-4,.,.,ASSFARLGRNTGELF
TRBJ2-5,TRBV7-9,.,.,ASSSTAQETQY
TRBJ2-7,TRBV11-2,.,TRBD2,ASSSIAGGPGEQY
TRBJ1-2,TRBV6-5,.,.,ASSKRVPIYGYT
TRBJ2-3,TRBV7-9,.,TRBD1,ASSYPPDREGITQY
TRBJ2-7,TRBV18,.,.,ASSEDTKYEQY
TRBJ2-1,TRBV5-5,.,TRBD2,ASSLYGTSGYNEQF
TRBJ1-2,TRBV14,.,.,ASSQVGGYGYT
TRBJ2-3,TRBV3-1/TRBV3-2,once,TRBD2,ASSPRLAGYTDTQY
TRBJ1-2,TRBV6-6,.,TRBD1,AIELTGGYGYT
TRBJ1-5,TRBV29-1,large,TRBD1,SVPGTESNQPQH
TRBJ2-7,TRBV4-3,.,TRBD1,ASSQAAQGARYEQY
TRBJ1-1,TRBV6-5,.,TRBD1,ASNRGQRLDTEAF